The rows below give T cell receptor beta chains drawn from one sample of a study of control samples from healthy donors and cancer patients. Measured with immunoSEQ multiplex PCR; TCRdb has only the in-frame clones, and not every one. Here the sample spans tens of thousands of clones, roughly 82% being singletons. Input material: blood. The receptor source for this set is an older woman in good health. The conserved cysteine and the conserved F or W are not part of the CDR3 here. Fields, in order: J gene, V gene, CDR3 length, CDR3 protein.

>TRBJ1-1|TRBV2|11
ASQGQRNTEAF
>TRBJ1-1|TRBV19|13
ASSKGGGPGTEAF
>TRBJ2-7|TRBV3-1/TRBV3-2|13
ASSQVSSGAYEQY
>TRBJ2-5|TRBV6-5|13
ASSYGTSGQGTQY
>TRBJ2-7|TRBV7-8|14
ASSLDQVRSSYEQY
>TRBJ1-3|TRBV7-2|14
ASSLEGGGIGNTIY
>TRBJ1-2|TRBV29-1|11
SVELMTGTGYT
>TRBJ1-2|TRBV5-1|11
ASSLDREGGYT
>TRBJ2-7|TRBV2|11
ASRTTGSYEQY
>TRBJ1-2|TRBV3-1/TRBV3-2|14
ASSFGGQDLNYGYT
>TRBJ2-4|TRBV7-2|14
ASSSLGAGVKNIQY
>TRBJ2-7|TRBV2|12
ASSEPRRVYEQY
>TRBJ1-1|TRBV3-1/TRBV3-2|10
ASSQLNTEAF
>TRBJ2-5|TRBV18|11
ASSPQVGETQY
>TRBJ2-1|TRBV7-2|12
ASSLVVSSGEQF
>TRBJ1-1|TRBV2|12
ASSESGSVTEAF